The source of this T cell receptor (beta chain) is a study of blood T cell repertoires in COVID-19. Across the study: Specimens from acute and convalescent COVID-19 originated in the United States, Italy and Spain.

The authors' processing: Estimated nucleated cell counts came from reference gene primer amplification. Sequencing used immunoSEQ multiplex PCR; TCRdb keeps in-frame clones, though not all of them. That table is the source of V, J and clone size, and D and trimming were worked out from the DNA. The table lists around 250,000 clones, about four fifths of them singletons. In germline, CDR1 is LNHDA, CDR2 SQIVND (reference sequence). The CDR3 has 17 residues. Trimming took 8 bases from V and 4 from J; bases not matched to a gene: 18. This clone is a singleton in its sample. This clonotype was obtained from a man aged 25-40 years who had recovered from COVID-19. The sequenced sample consisted of peripheral blood. The genes are TRBV19 and TRBJ2-5, with 8 bases fitting TRBD1. The CDR3 loop is CASRIYRQGPSGETQYF. CDR3 DNA sequence: TGTGCCAGTCGCATATACCGACAGGGGCCCTCGGGAGAGACCCAGTACTTC.